The TCR beta chain under discussion was sequenced for a study of CD8 T cells in ankylosing spondylitis. This clonotype was seen many times. Antigen unknown. Researchers built TCR beta libraries using quantitative 5'-RACE with molecular barcodes. TCRdb reprocessed the 5' RACE reads with MiXCR, giving one entry per CDR3 protein. The sample lists 700,000 to 1,000,000 distinct CDR3 sequences; 10% to 15% were seen once. The study's findings and limits: It appeared that ankylosing spondylitis blood was characterized by a TCR beta motif of 8 or 9 highly homologous variants. Prior work had noted some motif variants in reactive arthritis blood and synovial fluid. Reportedly, matched ankylosing spondylitis synovial fluid was significantly enriched for disease-linked clones.

The V segment lost 7 bases and the J segment 5 bases; nucleotides outside the gene matches: 4. CDR1 SQVTM and CDR2 ANQGSEA come from the germline V gene. This CDR3 has 12 amino acids. The source material was blood, either unsorted or a sorted T cell fraction (not recorded which). The sequence came from a male donor with ankylosing spondylitis. This chain links TRBV29-1 with TRBJ2-4; 8 bases line up with TRBD1. The CDR3 sequence is CSGGTGQNIQYF. The CDR3 DNA reads as TGCAGCGGTGGGACAGGACAAAACATTCAGTACTTC.